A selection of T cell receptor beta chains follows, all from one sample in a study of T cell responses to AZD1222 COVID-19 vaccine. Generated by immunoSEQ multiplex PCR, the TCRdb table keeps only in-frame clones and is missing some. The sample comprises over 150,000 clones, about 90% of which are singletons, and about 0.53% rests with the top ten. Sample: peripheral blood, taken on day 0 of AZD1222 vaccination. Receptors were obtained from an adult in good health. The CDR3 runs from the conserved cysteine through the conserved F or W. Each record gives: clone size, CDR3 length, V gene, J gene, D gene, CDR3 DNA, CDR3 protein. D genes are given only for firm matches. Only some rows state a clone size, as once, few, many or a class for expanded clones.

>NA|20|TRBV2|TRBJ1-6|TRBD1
TGTGCCAGCAGAGCATCGGGACAGGGGGTCCTCAGCTCCTATAATTCACCCCTCCACTTT
CASRASGQGVLSSYNSPLHF
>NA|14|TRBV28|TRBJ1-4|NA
TGTGCCAGCCGTGGGCGGGGGAGTCATGAAAAACTGTTTTTT
CASRGRGSHEKLFF
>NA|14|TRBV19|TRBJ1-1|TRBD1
TGTGCCAGTAGTCTCAGGGGGGGTTTCGCTGAAGCTTTCTTT
CASSLRGGFAEAFF
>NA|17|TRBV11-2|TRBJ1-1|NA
TGTGCCAGCAGCTTAGGGTTGGGGGGGCGGCTGAACACTGAAGCTTTCTTT
CASSLGLGGRLNTEAFF
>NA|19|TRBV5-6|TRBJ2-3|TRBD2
TGTGCCAGCAGCTTTCGCCCGGGACTAGCGGGGGGTTCCACAGATACGCAGTATTTT
CASSFRPGLAGGSTDTQYF
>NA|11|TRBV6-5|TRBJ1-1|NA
TGTGCCAGCAGCCACAGAGGTGAAGCTTTCTTT
CASSHRGEAFF
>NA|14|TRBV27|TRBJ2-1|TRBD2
TGTGCCAGCAGTTTAAGCGGGAGCAACAATGAGCAGTTCTTC
CASSLSGSNNEQFF
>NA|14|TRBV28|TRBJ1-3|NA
TGTGCCAGCAGTTTAACCCTAGGTTTGGGCACCATATATTTT
CASSLTLGLGTIYF
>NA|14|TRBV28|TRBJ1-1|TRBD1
TGTGCCAGCAGTTTGTTCACAGGGGGCACTGAAGCTTTCTTT
CASSLFTGGTEAFF
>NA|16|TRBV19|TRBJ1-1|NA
TGTGCCAGTAGTCCGAGAGGGATTGCCGGGAACACTGAAGCTTTCTTT
CASSPRGIAGNTEAFF
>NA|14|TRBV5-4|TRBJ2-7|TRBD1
TGTGCCAGCAGCCCCGGGACAGGGGGTTGGGAGCAGTACTTC
CASSPGTGGWEQYF
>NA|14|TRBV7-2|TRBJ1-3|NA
TGTGCCAGCAGCTTGGGCCACTCTGGAAACACCATATATTTT
CASSLGHSGNTIYF
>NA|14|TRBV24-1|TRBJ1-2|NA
TGTGCCACCAGTGAGGCACCGGCTAACTATGGCTACACCTTC
CATSEAPANYGYTF
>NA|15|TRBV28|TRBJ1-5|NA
TGTGCCAGCAGTTTCACCGGGGGGAGCAATCAGCCCCAGCATTTT
CASSFTGGSNQPQHF
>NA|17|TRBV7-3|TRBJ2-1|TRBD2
TGTGCCAGCAGCTTAGACCTAGCGGGCAGCTCCTACAATGAGCAGTTCTTC
CASSLDLAGSSYNEQFF
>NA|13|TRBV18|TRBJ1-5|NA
TGTGCCAGCTCACCAGAACAGGATCAGCCCCAGCATTTT
CASSPEQDQPQHF
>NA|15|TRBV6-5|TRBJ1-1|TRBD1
TGTGCCAGCAGTTACTCGACAGGGGACTTCGATGAAGCTTTCTTT
CASSYSTGDFDEAFF
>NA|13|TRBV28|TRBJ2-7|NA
TGTGCCAGCGCCGACAGGAGCTCCTACGAGCAGTACTTC
CASADRSSYEQYF
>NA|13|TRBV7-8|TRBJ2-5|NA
TGTGCCAGCAGCTTAGAGAGGGCCCAGGCCCAGTACTTC
CASSLERAQAQYF
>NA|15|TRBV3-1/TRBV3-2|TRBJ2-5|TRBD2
TGTGCCAGCAGCCAAAATGGTCCGGGACTAGCGGGAGAGTACTTC
CASSQNGPGLAGEYF
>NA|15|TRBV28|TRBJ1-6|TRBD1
TGTGCCAGCAGTTTACCCGGGACAGGCAATTCACCCCTCCACTTT
CASSLPGTGNSPLHF
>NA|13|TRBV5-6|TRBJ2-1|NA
TGTGCCAGCAGCTTGGCAGGGGAAAATGAGCAGTTCTTC
CASSLAGENEQFF
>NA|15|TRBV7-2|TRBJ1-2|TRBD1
TGTGCCAGCGACCCTGGGGGACAGGGGAGGTATGGCTACACCTTC
CASDPGGQGRYGYTF
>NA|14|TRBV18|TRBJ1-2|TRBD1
TGTGCCAGTACCGGGACAGGGGAGAGCTATGGCTACACCTTC
CASTGTGESYGYTF
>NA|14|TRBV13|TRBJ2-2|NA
TGTGCCAGCAGGTCAGGGGCGGGGGCCGGGGAGCTGTTTTTT
CASRSGAGAGELFF
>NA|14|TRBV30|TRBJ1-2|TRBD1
TGTGCCTGGAGTGCGGGACAGGCAATCTATGGCTACACCTTC
CAWSAGQAIYGYTF
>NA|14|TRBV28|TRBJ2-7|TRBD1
TGTGCCAGCACTGAAAGGGGGCGCCCCTACGAGCAGTACTTC
CASTERGRPYEQYF
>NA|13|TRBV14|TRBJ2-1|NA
TGTGCCAGCAGCCTGGTGCCGAGGAATGAGCAGTTCTTC
CASSLVPRNEQFF
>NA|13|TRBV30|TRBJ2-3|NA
TGTGCCTGGAGTCGGGGAGTTCTCGATACGCAGTATTTT
CAWSRGVLDTQYF
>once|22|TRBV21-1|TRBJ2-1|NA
TGTGCCAGCAAGGACCCTGGGGGACAGGGGGATGGCAGAATAGTTTGGGACAATGAGCAGTTCTTC
CASKDPGGQGDGRIVWDNEQFF
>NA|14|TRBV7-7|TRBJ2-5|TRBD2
TGTGCTAGCAGCTTAGCGGGTGGGGCAGAGACCCAGTACTTC
CASSLAGGAETQYF
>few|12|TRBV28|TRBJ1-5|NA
TGTGCCAGCAGTTTTGGGAATCAGCCCCAGCATTTT
CASSFGNQPQHF
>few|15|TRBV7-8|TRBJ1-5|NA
TGTGCCAGCAGCTTATCCGGGAATAGCAATCAGCCCCAGCATTTT
CASSLSGNSNQPQHF
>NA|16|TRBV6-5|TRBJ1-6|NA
TGTGCCAGCAGTTACGTCGACTCTTTGGAGGGTTCACCCCTCCACTTT
CASSYVDSLEGSPLHF
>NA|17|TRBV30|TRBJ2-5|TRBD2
TGTGCCTGGAGTGTATCTGCGCTCCGACTAGCGGAAGAGACCCAGTACTTC
CAWSVSALRLAEETQYF
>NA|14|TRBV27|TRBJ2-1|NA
TGTGCCAGCAGTTTACAGGGGTCATACAATGAGCAGTTCTTC
CASSLQGSYNEQFF
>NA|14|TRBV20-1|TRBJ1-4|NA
TGCAGTGCTAGTTACAGGGCGACTAATGAAAAACTGTTTTTT
CSASYRATNEKLFF
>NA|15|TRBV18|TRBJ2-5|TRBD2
TGTGCCAGCTCACCACCGACGGGGGGCCAAGAGACCCAGTACTTC
CASSPPTGGQETQYF
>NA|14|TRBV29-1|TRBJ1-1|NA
TGCAGCGCCAACCTCGGCGGGGCGAACACTGAAGCTTTCTTT
CSANLGGANTEAFF
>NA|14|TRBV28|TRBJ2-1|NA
TGTGCCAGCCAAGGTGGGGGGTTCAACAATGAGCAGTTCTTC
CASQGGGFNNEQFF
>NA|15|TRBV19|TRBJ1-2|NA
TGTGCCAGTAGTATGTTCCGGACTCCTAACTATGGCTACACCTTC
CASSMFRTPNYGYTF
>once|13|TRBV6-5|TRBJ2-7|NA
TGTGCCAGCAGCCTCAGGGGCTCCTACGAGCAGTACTTC
CASSLRGSYEQYF